The entry below gives a single T cell receptor (beta chain) sequence along with its context. What it recognizes is unknown. PCR amplification relied on 60 Vbeta primers (plus 13 Jbeta primers). This table comes from immunoSEQ multiplex PCR, and its TCRdb copy is limited to in-frame clones, with some not included. The sample contains approximately 190,000 clones, about 70% of which appear only once. The record originates from a study of cytomegalovirus exposure and HLA in healthy donors. Overall study context: HLA-typed donors contributed around 85 million unique TCRs, which were held in an early data release.

The study's findings and limits: Whilst most TCR sequences proved rare, a subset of public TCRs occurred across many donors.

The sequencing input was PBMCs. The source is a woman in her 30s in good health and CMV-seronegative.

CDR3 nucleotides: TGCGCCAGCAGCCAAGGACAGGGTGATAATTCACCCCTCCACTTT. This gives the protein CASSQGQGDNSPLHF. V usage is TRBV4-1 and J usage is TRBJ1-6; 7 nucleotides match TRBD1. Germline values: CDR1 MGHRA, CDR2 YSYEKL. Trimming took 1 base from V and 5 from J; bases not matched to a gene: 2. The CDR3 runs to 15 residues.